This TCR beta chain was documented in a study of chemoradiotherapy in HPV16-positive cancers. Study summary: A couple of HPV16-positive patients' cells yielded candidate HPV-specific clones and common motifs. General study findings and limits: The functional HPV-specific definition rests on just two HPV16-positive patients. During treatment, candidate HPV-specific clones and E7-related motifs expanded in tumor.

Sequencing was performed with immunoSEQ multiplex PCR; in TCRdb, only in-frame clones are kept and a portion is missing. The table shows roughly 23,000 clones, with around two thirds occurring only once. The V segment lost 3 bases and the J segment 0 bases; nucleotides outside the gene matches: 2. Per germline, CDR1 SGDLS and CDR2 YYNGEE. The CDR3 runs to 15 residues. In regard to this clone: Its antigen is unknown.

Repertoires were sampled repeatedly during chemoradiotherapy. This sample was obtained from a patient who underwent chemoradiotherapy. The V gene is TRBV9, the J gene TRBJ1-3, with 8 bases lining up with TRBD1. This receptor was identified in a human donor with HPV-associated anogenital cancer. The CDR3 is CASSGTGSSGNTIYF. Written as DNA, the CDR3 is TGTGCCAGCAGCGGGACAGGGAGCTCTGGAAACACCATATATTTT.